The sequence of this T cell receptor (beta chain) was determined in a study of T cell responses to AZD1222 COVID-19 vaccine. General study points: Baseline testing showed seropositivity in only five to seven AZD1222 recipients. The donor group comprised mostly white British people and more females; the analysis possibly underestimated clonal diversity. Spike as a whole was targeted by vaccine-associated CD4 TCRs, dominant at 160-218 and 743-854.

Trimming took 2 bases from V and 8 from J, leaving 9 bases between them. Germline V lookup: CDR1 MNHEY, CDR2 SVGAGI. There are 13 residues in the CDR3. Repertoires were generated with immunoSEQ multiplex PCR, while TCRdb's copy carries only in-frame clones and drops some. The sample yields under 140,000 clones, over 75% seen once. Comment on this clone: Its antigen remains unidentified.

The chain couples TRBV6-5 to TRBJ1-4; D is unclear. The specimen comprised peripheral blood, sampled on day 0 of AZD1222 vaccination. This receptor was identified in an adult in good health. Here the CDR3 DNA reads TGTGCCAGCAGTTACAATGTCTGGGAAAAACTGTTTTTT. Its protein product is CASSYNVWEKLFF.